This note documents a single T cell receptor (beta chain) sequence. Its antigen is unidentified. Donors in the study were healthy people who gave bone marrow. This specimen belongs to a study of cytomegalovirus exposure and HLA in healthy donors. Whole-study context: A previous analysis identified 90 million to 140 million unique TCR beta sequences derived from approximately 190 million T cells. General observations from the study: Presence/absence analyses took donor sequencing depth as roughly uniform. Likely technical artifact: a cluster of highly shared sequence variants.

PCR was performed using 60 Vbeta and 13 Jbeta primers. Using immunoSEQ multiplex PCR, the repertoire was profiled, and TCRdb retains in-frame clones only, with some absent. The table includes about 180,000 clones, around 80% detected once. This CDR3 spans 14 amino acids. CDR1 and CDR2 from the germline V gene are MDHEN and SYDVKM. After removal of 6 bases from V and 3 bases from J, the junction contained 7 bases not matched to a gene. The sample was PBMCs. The V call is TRBV28, the J call TRBJ1-1; TRBD1 agrees at 7 bases. The receptor's source is a woman aged 60-75 years in good health and CMV-seropositive. The CDR3 reads CASSLDRAYTEAFF. The CDR3 DNA follows: TGTGCCAGCAGCCTCGACAGGGCCTACACTGAAGCTTTCTTT.